This T cell receptor (beta chain) was sequenced during a study of T-cell memory formation after mild COVID-19. TCRdb re-derived calls from the 5' RACE reads in MiXCR, one entry per CDR3 protein. The repertoire holds about 400,000 distinct CDR3 sequences, 20% to 30% seen once, with less than 15% in the top ten. This clonotype came up a few times. Germline CDR1 reads SGHAT; CDR2 reads FQNNGV. The V end was cut by 6 bases, the J end by 4 bases, with 21 bases between. This CDR3 is 16 amino acids long. The chain links TRBV11-2 to TRBJ1-2; D might be TRBD1 (6 bases). This clonotype originated in an adult woman who had mild COVID-19 (a few samples of this study predate the infection). Cell type and time point are not known. The sample consisted of PBMCs or a T cell subset sorted from them (not recorded which). CDR3 sequence reads: CASSPVGGQIGYGYTF. CDR3 DNA: TGTGCCAGCAGTCCCGTAGGGGGGCAAATAGGCTATGGCTACACCTTC.